This paragraph covers one TCR beta chain sequence. Authors' processing steps: Amplification of reference gene primers was used by the study to estimate nucleated cell counts. Sequenced by immunoSEQ multiplex PCR; TCRdb stores in-frame clones only, minus some. Clone size and V and J calls were adopted from that table, with D and trimming inferred from the DNA. The sample shows 60,000 or so clones, around 90% of them seen only once. V lost 10 bases to trimming and J lost 3 bases; unmatched junction nucleotides: 8. The CDR3 has 13 amino acids. The germline V gene has CDR1 MNHEY and CDR2 SVGAGI. The sample is drawn from a study of blood T cell repertoires in COVID-19.

The specimen sequenced was peripheral blood. The TCR was taken from a man aged 55 to 69 with active COVID-19. The rearrangement uses TRBV6-5 and TRBJ2-5, with 7 bases fitting TRBD1. CDR3: CATRDSIKETQYF. The CDR3 bases are TGTGCCACCCGGGACAGTATTAAAGAGACCCAGTACTTC.